These 12 T cell receptor beta chains came from one sample sequenced in a study of graft-versus-host responses after intestinal transplantation (dated by TCRdb to the early 2020s). The library was generated by the immunoSEQ multiplex PCR assay. TCRdb stores this immuneACCESS table with in-frame sequences only. Part of the clones is absent; in the studies checked, under half of the shortfall reflects unresolved V genes, and no reason is known for the rest. The sample table shows fewer than 95,000 clones, and 85% to 95% are seen once. About 0.5% of the sample rests with the top ten. This specimen's time point label, per the study, means: cells obtained before transplantation from donor or recipient. These receptors' antigens are unknown. Sequencing used unstimulated CD8+ T cells sorted from spleen or lymph node cells, obtained before intestinal transplant. The origin of the receptors is a human donor who received an intestinal transplant.

The chain couples TRBV19 to TRBJ2-7; D is unclear. V shed 1 base and J shed 1 base, with 11 bases lying between them. Germline V gene lookup returns CDR1 LNHDA and CDR2 SQIVND (reference sequence). This CDR3 region has 15 residues. Here the CDR3 reads CASSIGLGGSYEQYF. In DNA form, the CDR3 reads TGTGCCAGTAGTATAGGTCTCGGCGGATCCTACGAGCAGTACTTC.

The rearrangement links TRBV13 to TRBJ2-2; TRBD1 is a possible D gene (5 bases). CDR1 PRHDT and CDR2 FYEKMQ come from the germline V gene (reference sequence). The V end was cut by 0 bases, the J end by 4 bases, with 15 bases between. The CDR3 sequence is 17 residues long. For the CDR3, the DNA is TGTGCCAGCAGCTTAGGGGGTTGGACAATGAGCACCGGGGAGCTGTTTTTT. Translating gives CASSLGGWTMSTGELFF.

The chain has TRBV6-4 and TRBJ2-7; 7 bases are a match to TRBD1. The CDR3 has 13 residues. Germline lookup yields CDR1 MRHNA and CDR2 SNTAGT. Germline trimming cut 9 bases from V and 3 bases from J; bases unmatched to any gene: 8. As DNA, the CDR3 is TGTGCCAGGGTGGGACAGAAGCACTACGAGCAGTACTTC. Translation: CARVGQKHYEQYF.

The V and J genes are TRBV7-9 and TRBJ2-2; tentative D call: TRBD2 (6 bases). Germline V lookup: CDR1 SEHNR, CDR2 FQNEAQ (reference sequence). Deletions cut 5 bases from V and 0 bases from J, with 10 bases between. This CDR3 contains 15 residues. Here the CDR3 reads CASSQPGANTGELFF. Written as DNA, the CDR3 is TGTGCCAGCAGCCAACCGGGGGCGAACACCGGGGAGCTGTTTTTT.

The rearrangement joins TRBV7-9 to TRBJ1-2; D is possibly TRBD1 (5 bases). The CDR3 consists of 14 residues. V was cut by 5 bases and J by 0 bases, with 10 bases left in between. Germline V gene sequence: CDR1 SEHNR, CDR2 FQNEAQ (reference sequence). Here the CDR3 DNA reads TGTGCCAGCAGCCCCAGGGCCGCTAACTATGGCTACACCTTC. Translated, it gives CASSPRAANYGYTF.

The chain is built from TRBV9 and TRBJ2-2, with 7 bases that match TRBD2. Germline CDR1 SGDLS, CDR2 YYNGEE. This CDR3 spans 15 amino acids. After removal of 2 bases from V and 2 bases from J, the junction contained 3 bases not matched to a gene. Written as DNA, the CDR3 is TGTGCCAGCAGCGTCGGGACTATTAACACCGGGGAGCTGTTTTTT. Protein: CASSVGTINTGELFF.

The V gene is TRBV6-5, the J gene TRBJ2-7, with 11 bases lining up with TRBD2. The germline V gene encodes CDR1 MNHEY and CDR2 SVGAGI. CDR3 size: 15 residues. J lost 4 bases, V lost 2 bases, and 4 bases had no gene match. This CDR3 is CASSYGTSGPYEQYF. The DNA for the CDR3 is TGTGCCAGCAGTTACGGGACTAGCGGACCATACGAGCAGTACTTC.

The CDR3 DNA follows: TGTGCCAGTAGTAAACCCGGGACAGGGGACTTCATGAACACTGAAGCTTTCTTT. Translated, it gives CASSKPGTGDFMNTEAFF. The chain has TRBV19 and TRBJ1-1; 10 bases map to TRBD1. The junction had 11 bases not matched to a gene; V was cut back by 4 bases and J by 0 bases. The CDR3 sequence is 18 residues long. Germline V gene lookup returns CDR1 LNHDA and CDR2 SQIVND (reference sequence).

The chain joins TRBV2 to TRBJ2-7; the match to TRBD2 covers 7 bases. CDR3 length: 12 residues. Germline V CDR1 and CDR2: SNHLY, FYNNEI. V lost 8 bases and J lost 6; bases outside the gene matches: 7. The CDR3 nucleotides are TGTGCCAGCGGGTCGGGGAGGGGCGAGCAGTACTTC. It codes for CASGSGRGEQYF.

V gene TRBV2 combines with J gene TRBJ2-1, with D unresolved. This CDR3 region has 16 residues. Germline values: CDR1 SNHLY, CDR2 FYNNEI. Trimming removed 3 bases from V and 0 bases from J, with 12 bases in between. The CDR3 here is CASSEVASTSYNEQFF. The CDR3 DNA is TGTGCCAGCAGTGAGGTAGCATCTACCTCCTACAATGAGCAGTTCTTC.

CDR3 sequence: CASSFTLRANSPLHF. DNA for the CDR3: TGTGCCAGCAGTTTTACGTTGAGGGCCAATTCACCCCTCCACTTT. The chain carries TRBV6-5 and TRBJ1-6, with D unclear. The CDR3 is 15 amino acids. V shed 4 bases and J shed 7 bases, with 14 bases lying between them. Germline V gene lookup returns CDR1 MNHEY and CDR2 SVGAGI.

The V and J genes are TRBV27 and TRBJ2-3, with 11 bases that match TRBD2. Germline CDR1 reads MNHEY; CDR2 reads SMNVEV (reference sequence). Unmatched junction bases numbered 9, after V lost 6 bases and J lost 4 bases. This CDR3 has 16 amino acids. DNA of the CDR3: TGTGCCAGCAGAGACCTAGCGGGAGGTTTAGCAGATACGCAGTATTTT. Protein sequence: CASRDLAGGLADTQYF.